A selection of T cell receptor beta chains follows, all from one sample in a study of blood T cell repertoires in COVID-19. TCRdb keeps only in-frame clones here, not all; method: immunoSEQ multiplex PCR. The sample shows approximately 64,000 clones, about 80% of them seen only once. The sequencing input was peripheral blood. The receptor source for this set is a woman aged 70-85 years with acute or convalescent COVID-19. Both conserved end residues are part of each CDR3. Each record gives: V gene, clone size, D gene, J gene, CDR3 DNA, CDR3 protein. D genes are given only for firm matches. The size of a clone is reported for some rows only, either as once, few or many, or as a class for expanded clones.

TRBV27	-	TRBD1	TRBJ1-5	TGTGCCAGCAGCAGATCAGGGGGTAGCAATCAGCCCCAGCATTTT	CASSRSGGSNQPQHF
TRBV14	-	-	TRBJ2-2	TGTGCCAGCAGCCAATTTCACTTGGGAGCCGGGGAGCTGTTTTTT	CASSQFHLGAGELFF
TRBV2	-	-	TRBJ1-4	TGTGCCAGCAGTGGGGAGAGAGGGAGGCTGTTTTTT	CASSGERGRLFF
TRBV7-2	-	TRBD2	TRBJ2-3	TGTGCCAGCAGCTTAGCTGCGGGAGGGGGCACAGATACGCAGTATTTT	CASSLAAGGGTDTQYF
TRBV7-2	-	TRBD2	TRBJ2-1	TGTGCCAGCAGCCCCGGGACTAGCGGGAGCAATGAGCAGTTCTTC	CASSPGTSGSNEQFF
TRBV7-9	-	-	TRBJ1-2	TGTGCCAGCAGCTTACCCCCGTACCAGGGCTATGGCTACACCTTC	CASSLPPYQGYGYTF
TRBV27	-	TRBD2	TRBJ2-1	TGTGCCAGCAGTTTATCGTCACCAGGACTAGCGCCAAGCAATGAGCAGTTCTTC	CASSLSSPGLAPSNEQFF
TRBV19	-	TRBD1	TRBJ1-3	TGTGCCAGTAGTTCACAGGGGTCTGGAAACACCATATATTTT	CASSSQGSGNTIYF
TRBV30	-	-	TRBJ1-3	TGTGCCTCCAGGGTGGAGGGAAACACCATATATTTT	CASRVEGNTIYF
TRBV10-3	-	-	TRBJ1-2	TGTGCCATCAGCCTAGAGGGGGTAAATGGCTACACCTTC	CAISLEGVNGYTF
TRBV18	-	-	TRBJ1-5	TGTGCCAGCTCACCACCGAATAAGGGAAAGGACTATCAGCCCCAGCATTTT	CASSPPNKGKDYQPQHF
TRBV6-5	-	-	TRBJ2-5	TGTGCCAGCACTCCTCAAGCACGAGAGACCCAGTACTTC	CASTPQARETQYF
TRBV6-5	few	TRBD1	TRBJ1-2	TGTGCCAGCAGTTTCACAGGGGCTTCTAACTATGGCTACACCTTC	CASSFTGASNYGYTF
TRBV4-1	-	-	TRBJ1-4	TGCGCCAGCAGCCCCGGCGCGGGGGGCGGTGAAAAACTGTTTTTT	CASSPGAGGGEKLFF
TRBV13	-	TRBD1	TRBJ1-5	TGTGCCAGCAGCGAGACAGGGGGGATAAACCAGCCCCAGCATTTT	CASSETGGINQPQHF
TRBV11-2	-	-	TRBJ1-6	TGTGCCAGCAGCTTAGGGACTCATAATTCACCCCTCCACTTT	CASSLGTHNSPLHF
TRBV6-5	-	TRBD2	TRBJ2-5	TGTGCCAGCAGAGGAACTAGCGGGGGCCCCAAGTACTTC	CASRGTSGGPKYF
TRBV6-5	-	TRBD1	TRBJ1-1	TGTGCCAGCAGTTACACCACAGGGGACACTGAAGCTTTCTTT	CASSYTTGDTEAFF
TRBV24-1	once	-	TRBJ2-1	TGTGCCACACAGCTAGATAGGGGGGGACTGAATGAGCAGTTCTTC	CATQLDRGGLNEQFF
TRBV10-3	few	TRBD1	TRBJ1-5	TGTGCCATCAGTGTGACAGGGCCGAGCAATCAGCCCCAGCATTTT	CAISVTGPSNQPQHF
TRBV7-9	-	-	TRBJ1-6	TGTGCCAGCACCCTGTCGAGTTCAGGAAATTCACCCCTCCACTTT	CASTLSSSGNSPLHF
TRBV4-1	-	TRBD2	TRBJ2-3	TGCGCCAGCAGTCTCGTCCCGACTAGCGGGTGGTCCGATACGCAGTATTTT	CASSLVPTSGWSDTQYF
TRBV27	-	TRBD1	TRBJ2-3	TGTGCCAGCAGACCTCCCCGGGACAGGAAGGCAGATACGCAGTATTTT	CASRPPRDRKADTQYF
TRBV27	-	TRBD1	TRBJ1-1	TGTGCCAGCAGTCCTGGACAGGCCCTGAACACTGAAGCTTTCTTT	CASSPGQALNTEAFF
TRBV18	once	-	TRBJ1-2	TGTGCCAGCTCGTCGGGGGGGACTAACTATGGCTACACCTTC	CASSSGGTNYGYTF
TRBV4-3	-	TRBD2	TRBJ2-1	TGCGCCAGCAGCCAAGATAGACTAGCGGGGGGGCCTTACAATGAGCAGTTCTTC	CASSQDRLAGGPYNEQFF
TRBV15	-	-	TRBJ2-7	TGTGCCACCAGCCGCGAAGCGGCGAGTTACGAGCAGTACTTC	CATSREAASYEQYF
TRBV6-6	-	-	TRBJ1-3	TGTGCCAGCACCCCCCCCGGACGGGACATATATTTT	CASTPPGRDIYF
TRBV7-9	-	TRBD1	TRBJ1-2	TGTGCCAGCAGCTCATTTTCACAGGGGATGGGAGGCTACACCTTC	CASSSFSQGMGGYTF
TRBV6-5	-	-	TRBJ1-3	TGTGCCAGCAGCCACACACAGGGCTCAGGAAACACCATATATTTT	CASSHTQGSGNTIYF
TRBV24-1	-	TRBD1	TRBJ2-4	TGTGCCACCAGTGATTTTACAGACAGGGGGCAAAACATTCAGTACTTC	CATSDFTDRGQNIQYF
TRBV3-1/TRBV3-2	medium-sized	-	TRBJ1-4	TGTGCCAGCAGCCAAGACTGGGGGGTAGCTAATGAAAAACTGTTTTTT	CASSQDWGVANEKLFF
TRBV11-2	-	TRBD2	TRBJ2-1	TGTGCCAGCACCCCCATCCGGGGGAGCGGGGTGAATGAGCAGTTCTTC	CASTPIRGSGVNEQFF
TRBV6-6	once	-	TRBJ1-3	TGTGCCAGCAGCGCCAGGGACTCTGGAAACACCATATATTTT	CASSARDSGNTIYF
TRBV19	once	TRBD1	TRBJ1-4	TGTGCCAGCGCCGGACAGGCAGACGAAAAACTGTTTTTT	CASAGQADEKLFF
TRBV7-9	-	TRBD2	TRBJ2-5	TGTGCCAGCAGCTTAGAAGGTCCCCTAGCGGGAATAGAGACCCAGTACTTC	CASSLEGPLAGIETQYF
TRBV28	-	-	TRBJ1-2	TGTGCCAGCCACGAACGGACACGCTATGGCTACACCTTC	CASHERTRYGYTF
TRBV6-5	-	-	TRBJ1-1	TGTGCCAGCAACCACAGGGTTAACACTGAAGCTTTCTTT	CASNHRVNTEAFF
TRBV19	-	TRBD1	TRBJ2-7	TGTGCCAGTAGTACCCCTCGACAGGGTCGTAACGAGCAGTACTTC	CASSTPRQGRNEQYF
TRBV10-3	-	-	TRBJ1-1	TGTGCCGCCGGGAGTACAATGAACACTGAAGCTTTCTTT	CAAGSTMNTEAFF
TRBV28	-	-	TRBJ1-5	TGTGCCAGCAGTTCCTCGACAGGATGGGATCAGCCCCAGCATTTT	CASSSSTGWDQPQHF
TRBV18	-	-	TRBJ1-6	TGTGCCAGCTCACCCTACAGGAAGGATTCACCCCTCCACTTT	CASSPYRKDSPLHF
TRBV7-6	-	TRBD1	TRBJ1-6	TGTGCCAGCAGCCCAATTCCATTAGGCAGCAGGGGGGCAAGTTCACCCCTCCACTTT	CASSPIPLGSRGASSPLHF
TRBV6-5	once	TRBD2	TRBJ2-3	TGTGCCAGCAGAACTAGCGGGGGGCGGGCAGATACGCAGTATTTT	CASRTSGGRADTQYF
TRBV4-3	-	-	TRBJ1-3	TGCGCCAGCAGCCATGTGAGTCACACCATATATTTT	CASSHVSHTIYF
TRBV20-1	few	TRBD2	TRBJ2-5	TGCAGTGCTAGTGACCCGGGGGGTGACCAAGAGACCCAGTACTTC	CSASDPGGDQETQYF
TRBV4-3	-	-	TRBJ2-1	TGCGCCAGCAGCCAAGATGGGGACAACAATGAGCAGTTCTTC	CASSQDGDNNEQFF
TRBV9	-	TRBD2	TRBJ2-3	TGTGCCAGCAGCGTAGCTAAGTCCGGGGGGACAGATACGCAGTATTTT	CASSVAKSGGTDTQYF
TRBV7-2	-	-	TRBJ2-7	TGTGCCAGCAGCTTAGCCTCCAGGGGTTGGGACGAGCAGTACTTC	CASSLASRGWDEQYF
TRBV30	-	TRBD2	TRBJ2-5	TGTGCCTGGAGTAAGAGCGGGATTCGTCAAGAGACCCAGTACTTC	CAWSKSGIRQETQYF
TRBV10-3	-	TRBD1	TRBJ1-5	TGTGCCATCAGCGAGGACAGGGTGCGTAATCAGCCCCAGCATTTT	CAISEDRVRNQPQHF
TRBV6-2/TRBV6-3	-	TRBD1	TRBJ1-3	TGTGCCAGCAGTCGTACCGGGACAGGGGCTGGAAACACCATATATTTT	CASSRTGTGAGNTIYF
TRBV7-2	few	-	TRBJ1-1	TGTGCCAGCAGCAGCCCTGGGACAAACACTGAAGCTTTCTTT	CASSSPGTNTEAFF
TRBV24-1	-	-	TRBJ1-1	TGTGCCACCAGTGATTTAAGGCGGGGAGAGAACACTGAAGCTTTCTTT	CATSDLRRGENTEAFF
TRBV5-6	-	TRBD1	TRBJ1-5	TGTGCCAGCAGCAAATCTGACAGGGGACAACAGCCCCAGCATTTT	CASSKSDRGQQPQHF
TRBV5-5	-	-	TRBJ1-5	TGTGCCAGCAGCTTCAGAACAGGACAGAACAATCAGCCCCAGCATTTT	CASSFRTGQNNQPQHF